This T cell receptor (beta chain) was observed in a study of CD8 T cells in ankylosing spondylitis. Study-wide points: Blood of patients with ankylosing spondylitis appeared to be characterized by a TCR beta motif of seven or eight highly homologous variants. Prior literature has documented some motif variants in synovial fluid and blood from reactive arthritis. The authors reported significant enrichment of disease-linked clones in matched ankylosing spondylitis synovial fluid. Peripheral blood held disease-linked clones only at relatively low frequency, and these were CD8+.

Using quantitative 5'-RACE with molecular barcodes, the authors made TCR beta libraries. TCRdb reanalysed the 5' RACE reads using MiXCR and keeps one entry per CDR3 protein. The sample records roughly 450,000 distinct CDR3 sequences, 25% to 30% being singletons. This CDR3 comprises 15 residues. Trimming removed 0 bases from V and 8 bases from J, with 14 bases in between. Germline loops: CDR1 LGHDT, CDR2 YNNKEL (reference sequence). Regarding this clonotype: Its target is unknown.

This sequence originates from a male donor with ankylosing spondylitis. The material sequenced was blood, either unsorted or a sorted T cell fraction (not recorded which). The chain joins TRBV3-1 to TRBJ2-1; D perhaps matches TRBD2 (7 bases). The CDR3 here is CASSQDRGGVHEQFF. In nucleotides, the CDR3 is TGTGCCAGCAGCCAAGATAGAGGGGGGGTCCATGAGCAGTTCTTC.